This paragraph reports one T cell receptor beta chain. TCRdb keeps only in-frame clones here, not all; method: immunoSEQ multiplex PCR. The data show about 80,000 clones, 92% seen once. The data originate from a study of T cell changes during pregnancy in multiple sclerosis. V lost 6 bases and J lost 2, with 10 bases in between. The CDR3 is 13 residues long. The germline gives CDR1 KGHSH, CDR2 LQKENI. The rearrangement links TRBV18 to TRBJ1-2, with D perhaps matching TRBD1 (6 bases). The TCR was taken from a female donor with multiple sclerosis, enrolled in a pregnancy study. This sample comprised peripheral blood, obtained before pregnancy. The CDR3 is CASSQGHNYGYTF. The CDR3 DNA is TGTGCCAGCTCCCAGGGACACAACTATGGCTACACCTTC.